The 8 T cell receptor beta chains listed next were all sequenced from one sample in a study of beta chain features in type 1 diabetes. Broader study findings: Shorter TCRB CDR3s, moderately but significantly so, were found in Type 1 diabetes patients in all four CD4+ subsets.

Their recognized antigens are unknown. The entirety of the isolated RNA underwent reverse transcription, so expressed TCRB transcripts were sequenced. Profiled with immunoSEQ multiplex PCR; TCRdb holds only in-frame clones, not every one. The sample shows some 350,000 clones, roughly a tenth of them seen only once. The sequencing sample was made of central memory CD4+ T cells from blood. Every receptor here comes from a man aged 25-45 years with type 1 diabetes.

This clone was seen more than once but under ten times. The J gene is TRBJ2-1, the V gene TRBV7-2, with a possible D match to TRBD1 (6 bases). The CDR3 extends over 18 amino acids. Germline loops: CDR1 SGHTA, CDR2 FQGNSA. Trimming pared 5 bases from V and 0 bases from J, leaving 20 bases between. This CDR3 reads CASSQVARQESSYNEQFF. CDR3 bases: TGTGCCAGCAGCCAAGTAGCTAGACAGGAGAGCTCCTACAATGAGCAGTTCTTC.

V gene TRBV10-3 combines with J gene TRBJ2-7; 11 bases agree with TRBD1. CDR1 and CDR2 from the germline V gene are ENHRY and SYGVKD. Trimming took 4 bases from V and 6 from J; bases not matched to a gene: 8. The CDR3 runs to 15 residues. The CDR3 region has the DNA TGTGCCATCAGTGGATCTACCGGGACAGGGGGCGAGCAGTACTTC. Translation: CAISGSTGTGGEQYF.

The chain joins TRBV28 to TRBJ2-7; either TRBD1 or TRBD2 may fit D (5 bases each). Trimming stripped 4 bases from V and 5 bases from J, with 18 bases between. The germline gives CDR1 MDHEN, CDR2 SYDVKM. This CDR3 is built from 15 residues. For the CDR3, the DNA is TGTGCCAGCAGTTCCCCCGGGGCGGACCTCAACGAGCAGTACTTC. Translating it yields CASSSPGADLNEQYF.

As DNA, the CDR3 is TGTGCCAGCAGCTTATTGGGTAGGGAGACCCAGTACTTC. Translated: CASSLLGRETQYF. This chain connects TRBV7-2 to TRBJ2-5; D remains ambiguous. The CDR3 spans 13 residues. Germline assignment: CDR1 SGHTA and CDR2 FQGNSA. V was cut by 2 bases and J by 5 bases, with 9 bases left in between. Using reference TRBV7-2 and TRBJ2-5 for the parts outside the CDR3, the full variable domain is GAGVSQSPSNKVTEKGKDVELRCDPISGHTALYWYRQSLGQGLEFLIYFQGNSAPDKSGLPSDRFSAERTGGSVSTLTIQRTQQEDSAVYLCASSLLGRETQYFGPGTRLLVL.

The V gene is TRBV5-1, the J gene TRBJ2-3; 10 bases map to TRBD2. Per the germline V gene, CDR1 is SGHRS and CDR2 is YFSETQ. This CDR3 is built from 16 residues. V lost 3 bases to trimming and J lost 4 bases; unmatched junction nucleotides: 8. The CDR3 DNA is TGCGCCAGCAGCTCACAGTCTAGCGGGAGCGCAGATACGCAGTATTTT. Translated: CASSSQSSGSADTQYF.

This clone was detected only a few times. The chain combines TRBV10-3 with TRBJ2-3; possible D gene TRBD1, 5 bases. V lost 2 bases and J 0 bases, leaving 9 bases between the germline ends. Per the germline V gene, CDR1 is ENHRY and CDR2 is SYGVKD. The CDR3 contains 15 residues. The CDR3 sequence: CAISEGAASTDTQYF. The CDR3 DNA is TGTGCCATCAGTGAGGGGGCAGCTAGCACAGATACGCAGTATTTT.

CDR3 in amino acids: CASSLGGGIPDTQYF. In nucleotides, the CDR3 is TGTGCCAGCAGCTTGGGAGGAGGGATTCCAGATACGCAGTATTTT. The V and J genes are TRBV5-6 and TRBJ2-3; possibly TRBD2 for D (6 bases). V lost 0 bases, J lost 4 bases, and 12 bases lay in between. Germline CDR1 and CDR2: SGHDT and YYEEEE. CDR3 size: 15 residues.

This clone was seen a few times. The chain recombines TRBV28 with TRBJ2-7; TRBD1 is a possible D gene (5 bases). This CDR3 has 12 amino acids. Germline CDR1 MDHEN, CDR2 SYDVKM. CDR3 in amino acids: CSAQGTAYEQYF. The CDR3 DNA reads TGTTCGGCCCAGGGTACAGCCTACGAGCAGTACTTC.